The rows below give T cell receptor beta chains drawn from one sample of a study of blood T cell repertoires in COVID-19. TCRdb's copy holds only in-frame clones and misses some; the assay was immunoSEQ multiplex PCR. Among 360,000 or so clones listed, around 90% were seen once. Sequences were obtained from peripheral blood. The receptors here all came from a woman aged 55-69 years with COVID-19, enrolled during active disease. CDR3s include the opening cysteine and the closing phenylalanine or tryptophan. Each record gives: clone size, D gene, J gene, V gene, CDR3 DNA, CDR3 protein. D genes are given only for firm matches. Size values are once, few and many counts, or a class for expanded clones, and some rows have none.

once	TRBD2	TRBJ2-5	TRBV7-8	TGTGCCAGCAGCTCACCACCCGGGACTAGCGAAAGAAAGACCCAGTACTTC	CASSSPPGTSERKTQYF
-	-	TRBJ2-5	TRBV6-1	TGTGCCAGCAGCGACTACACAGAGACCCAGTACTTC	CASSDYTETQYF
-	-	TRBJ1-1	TRBV7-6	TGTGCCAGCAGCCCCCAGGGGCAGCCGAACACTGAAGCTTTCTTT	CASSPQGQPNTEAFF
-	-	TRBJ1-5	TRBV5-1	TGCGCCAGCAGCCTCGGGATGGGGAGCAATCAGCCCCAGCATTTT	CASSLGMGSNQPQHF
-	-	TRBJ2-1	TRBV3-1/TRBV3-2	TGTGCCAGCAGTCACCGGGACATTACTTACAATGAGCAGTTCTTC	CASSHRDITYNEQFF
-	-	TRBJ1-6	TRBV6-6	TGTGCCAGCAGTGCCCGGGACAACTCTTCACCCCTCCACTTT	CASSARDNSSPLHF
-	TRBD1	TRBJ2-7	TRBV11-3	TGTGCCAGCAGCACCCGAGGGGACAGGGACCACGAGCAGTACTTC	CASSTRGDRDHEQYF
once	-	TRBJ2-7	TRBV6-2/TRBV6-3	TGTGCCAGCAGTTTCAACCCGGCGGAGACTGCCTACGAGCAGTACTTC	CASSFNPAETAYEQYF
few	-	TRBJ1-6	TRBV3-1/TRBV3-2	TGTGCCAGCAGCCAGGGGGCCGATTCACCCCTCCACTTT	CASSQGADSPLHF
few	TRBD1	TRBJ1-1	TRBV11-2	TGTGCCAGCAGCTTAAACAGGGGGCCTCGGGCTTTCTTT	CASSLNRGPRAFF
-	-	TRBJ2-2	TRBV6-5	TGTGCCAGCAGTTACTCGTGGCAGGGTACCACCGGGGAGCTGTTTTTT	CASSYSWQGTTGELFF
-	-	TRBJ2-5	TRBV18	TGTGCCAGCTCACCTTCGGCGGACAGTTGGGAGTACTTC	CASSPSADSWEYF
-	-	TRBJ1-1	TRBV7-9	TGTGCCAGCAGCTTAGGAGTGGTCTGGACTGAAGCTTTCTTT	CASSLGVVWTEAFF
-	-	TRBJ1-2	TRBV3-1/TRBV3-2	TGTGCCAGCAGCCCCTACCGGGGGGGTGGCTACACCTTC	CASSPYRGGGYTF
-	-	TRBJ2-7	TRBV5-1	TGCGCCAGCAGCTTGATACAGGGACCCTACGAGCAGTACTTC	CASSLIQGPYEQYF
-	TRBD1	TRBJ1-2	TRBV7-3	TGTGCCAGCAGCACTACAGGGGGCGAGTATGGCTACACCTTC	CASSTTGGEYGYTF
-	TRBD1	TRBJ2-5	TRBV7-9	TGTGCCAGCAGCTCACAGGGACAGGAGACCCAGTACTTC	CASSSQGQETQYF
-	-	TRBJ1-2	TRBV5-6	TGTGCCAGCAGCTTTCGTCAGGTCTATGGCTACACCTTC	CASSFRQVYGYTF
once	-	TRBJ1-1	TRBV9	TGTGCCAGCAGTAAAGAAGCTTTCTTT	CASSKEAFF
-	TRBD1	TRBJ1-1	TRBV29-1	TGCAGCGTTGAAGATCTGCCGACAGGGAACTCTGAAGCTTTCTTT	CSVEDLPTGNSEAFF
-	-	TRBJ1-5	TRBV15	TGTGCCACCAGCAGACAGGACAATCAGCCCCAGCATTTT	CATSRQDNQPQHF
-	-	TRBJ2-5	TRBV5-1	TGCGCCAGCAGCTCGGTAGCTGGAACCCGCCAAGAGACCCAGTACTTC	CASSSVAGTRQETQYF
-	-	TRBJ1-4	TRBV5-1	TGCGCCAGCAGAGACGGGGGTAGGGAAAAACTGTTTTTT	CASRDGGREKLFF
-	-	TRBJ1-1	TRBV2	TGTGCCAGCAGGGGGCAGTTCACTGAAGCTTTCTTT	CASRGQFTEAFF
-	-	TRBJ1-2	TRBV15	TGTGCCACCAGCAGAGGGGGACAAAACTATGGCTACACCTTC	CATSRGGQNYGYTF
-	TRBD2	TRBJ2-5	TRBV3-1/TRBV3-2	TGTGCCAGCAGCCCCCGGGGGGTAGCGGGGGGGCTGGCGACCCAGTACTTC	CASSPRGVAGGLATQYF
-	TRBD2	TRBJ2-1	TRBV7-6	TGTGCCAGCAGCACAAGCAGCGGGGGCCCCAATGAGCAGTTCTTC	CASSTSSGGPNEQFF
-	-	TRBJ1-3	TRBV2	TGTGCCAGCAGTGAGTACCAGGGGACCTCTGGAAACACCATATATTTT	CASSEYQGTSGNTIYF
-	TRBD1	TRBJ1-1	TRBV19	TGTGCCAGTAGTCTCGGGAGAAGGGGGCTGATGAACACTGAAGCTTTCTTT	CASSLGRRGLMNTEAFF
-	TRBD1	TRBJ1-4	TRBV7-8	TGTGCCAGCAGCCCCGACAGGGGGGTTGGTGAAAAACTGTTTTTT	CASSPDRGVGEKLFF
few	TRBD1	TRBJ2-5	TRBV4-2	TGTGCCAGCAGCCAAGAGAACGGACAGGGTTTTTCAGAGACCCAGTACTTC	CASSQENGQGFSETQYF
-	-	TRBJ1-2	TRBV27	TGTGCCAGCAGAGTCTCGACCGGGACAAGCCACTTTCCTAACTATGGCTACACCTTC	CASRVSTGTSHFPNYGYTF
-	TRBD1	TRBJ1-1	TRBV10-3	TGTGCCATCAGAAGACAGGGGGAGCACACTGAAGCTTTCTTT	CAIRRQGEHTEAFF
-	TRBD2	TRBJ2-2	TRBV11-2	TGTGCCAGCACCAGACTAGCGGGGGGCCGGGACGGGGAGCTGTTTTTT	CASTRLAGGRDGELFF
once	TRBD1	TRBJ1-2	TRBV5-1	TGCGCCAGCAGCTTGGCCGGTAGGGGGCAGGACTATGGCTACACCTTC	CASSLAGRGQDYGYTF
-	TRBD1	TRBJ1-5	TRBV30	TGTGCCTGGAGTGACAGGGGCCATCAGCCCCAGCATTTT	CAWSDRGHQPQHF
-	-	TRBJ2-1	TRBV5-6	TGTGCCAGCAGCTTACCAACGGGGGATGAGCAGTTCTTC	CASSLPTGDEQFF
-	-	TRBJ2-1	TRBV5-1	TGCGCCAGCAGCTTGGAGAGGGCCTACAATGAGCAGTTCTTC	CASSLERAYNEQFF
-	-	TRBJ2-2	TRBV9	TGTGCCAGCAGCGTAGAGGGGAATAGTTTAAACACCGGGGAGCTGTTTTTT	CASSVEGNSLNTGELFF
-	-	TRBJ2-7	TRBV7-8	TGTGCCAGCAGCTTAGTTGTCTGGCCCTACGAGCAGTACTTC	CASSLVVWPYEQYF
-	-	TRBJ1-1	TRBV27	TGTGCCAGCAGTTTTGTGGGCACAAATACTGAAGCTTTCTTT	CASSFVGTNTEAFF
once	-	TRBJ2-7	TRBV11-3	TGTGCCAGCAGCTTAGCAGGACAGCTCTACGAGCAGTACTTC	CASSLAGQLYEQYF
once	TRBD1	TRBJ2-2	TRBV19	TGTGCCAGTAGTATTGACAGGGTAGTCGGGGAGCTGTTTTTT	CASSIDRVVGELFF
-	TRBD1	TRBJ2-7	TRBV3-1/TRBV3-2	TGTGCCACCCGGGACAGGGTCGGCGAGCAGTACTTC	CATRDRVGEQYF
once	TRBD1	TRBJ1-1	TRBV5-1	TGCGCCAGCAGCTCGCGAGCAGACAGGGGAGGGGATGAAGCTTTCTTT	CASSSRADRGGDEAFF
-	TRBD1	TRBJ1-2	TRBV2	TGTGCCAGCACTATAGGCTGGGACAGTTCCTATGGCTACACCTTC	CASTIGWDSSYGYTF
-	-	TRBJ1-1	TRBV5-5	TGTGCCAGCAGCTTGGGACCGGGGATGAACACTGAAGCTTTCTTT	CASSLGPGMNTEAFF
-	-	TRBJ2-3	TRBV21-1	TGTGCCAGCATGCTCTGTGGGCCCGTCACAGATACGCAGTATTTT	CASMLCGPVTDTQYF
once	TRBD1	TRBJ2-6	TRBV5-1	TGCGCCAGCAGCTCTGTACCGGGACAGGGACTCTCTGGGGCCAACGTCCTGACTTTC	CASSSVPGQGLSGANVLTF
-	-	TRBJ1-3	TRBV30	TGTGCCTGGAGCCCCCGAGGGCCCCGAAACACCATATATTTT	CAWSPRGPRNTIYF
-	-	TRBJ2-7	TRBV7-2	TGTGCCAGCAGTATAACCTCCGGGACATTCCACGAGCAGTACTTC	CASSITSGTFHEQYF
-	-	TRBJ2-3	TRBV7-9	TGTGCCAGCAGCCTGAGCACAGATACGCAGTATTTT	CASSLSTDTQYF
-	-	TRBJ2-5	TRBV5-5	TGTGCCAGCAGCTTGGGGCTAGTTTCAAGAGAAACCCAGTACTTC	CASSLGLVSRETQYF
-	TRBD1	TRBJ1-5	TRBV30	TGTGCCTGGAGTGTACGGGGGACAGGAATTGCAAATCAGCCCCAGCATTTT	CAWSVRGTGIANQPQHF
once	-	TRBJ2-5	TRBV7-6	TGTGCCAGCAGCTTGGGACAAGGGGCGGAGACCCAGTACTTC	CASSLGQGAETQYF
-	TRBD1	TRBJ1-1	TRBV29-1	TGCAGCGTAGGACAGGGGTGGAACACTGAAGCTTTCTTT	CSVGQGWNTEAFF
-	-	TRBJ1-1	TRBV18	TGTGCCAGCTCAGGCCTGACAGGTGTCACTGAAGCTTTCTTT	CASSGLTGVTEAFF
-	-	TRBJ1-2	TRBV5-1	TGCGCCAGCAGCCCTGACACCTACTATGGCTACACCTTC	CASSPDTYYGYTF